This T cell receptor beta chain was profiled in a study of blood T cells in healthy people across ages. Isolation recovered at least 6.5 million PBMCs from every sample. This CDR3 has 16 residues. V shed 0 bases and J shed 2 bases, with 11 bases lying between them. CDR1 and CDR2 (germline): SGDLS, YYNGEE. Primers used in a second PCR of about 6 to 12 cycles were a sample-barcoded 5' primer and a J-beta primer mix. Using its own MiXCR run on the 5' RACE reads, TCRdb lists one record per CDR3 protein. The table shows around 1.5 million distinct CDR3 sequences, with about 35% occurring only once. Sequencing was carried out using blood. The chain has TRBV9 and TRBJ1-4; D gene ambiguous. This clonotype was sampled from a woman in her 30s in good health. The CDR3 loop is CASSVATSGTNEKLFF. The CDR3 DNA sequence: TGTGCCAGCAGCGTAGCTACGTCCGGGACTAATGAAAAACTGTTTTTT.